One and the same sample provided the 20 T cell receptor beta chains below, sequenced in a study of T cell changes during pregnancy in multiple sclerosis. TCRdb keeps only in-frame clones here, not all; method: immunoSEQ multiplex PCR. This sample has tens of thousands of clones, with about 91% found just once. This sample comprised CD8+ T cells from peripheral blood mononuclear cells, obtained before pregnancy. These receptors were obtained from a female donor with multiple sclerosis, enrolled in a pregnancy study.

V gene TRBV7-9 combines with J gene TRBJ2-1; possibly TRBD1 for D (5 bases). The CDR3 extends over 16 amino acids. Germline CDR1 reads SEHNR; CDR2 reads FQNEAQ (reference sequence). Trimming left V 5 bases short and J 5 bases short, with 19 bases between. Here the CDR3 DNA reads TGTGCCAGCAGCAGTCCCGACAGCGTTCCTGACAATGAGCAGTTCTTC. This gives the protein CASSSPDSVPDNEQFF.

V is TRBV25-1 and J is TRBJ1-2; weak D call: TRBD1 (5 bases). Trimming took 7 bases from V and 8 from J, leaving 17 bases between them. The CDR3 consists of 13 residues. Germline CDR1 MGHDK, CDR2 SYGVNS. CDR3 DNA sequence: TGTGCCAGCACCGACGGTGGGGCGAGCGGCTACACCTTC. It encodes CASTDGGASGYTF.

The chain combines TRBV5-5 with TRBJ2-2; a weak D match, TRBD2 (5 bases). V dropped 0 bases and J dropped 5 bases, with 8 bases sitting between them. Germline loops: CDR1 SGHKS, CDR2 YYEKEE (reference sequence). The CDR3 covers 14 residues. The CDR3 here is CASSLVSGTGELFF. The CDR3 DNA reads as TGTGCCAGCAGCTTGGTGTCGGGAACCGGGGAGCTGTTTTTT. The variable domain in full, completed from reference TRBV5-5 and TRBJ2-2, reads DAGVTQSPTHLIKTRGQQVTLRCSPISGHKSVSWYQQVLGQGPQFIFQYYEKEERGRGNFPDRFSARQFPNYSSELNVNALLLGDSALYLCASSLVSGTGELFFGEGSRLTVL.

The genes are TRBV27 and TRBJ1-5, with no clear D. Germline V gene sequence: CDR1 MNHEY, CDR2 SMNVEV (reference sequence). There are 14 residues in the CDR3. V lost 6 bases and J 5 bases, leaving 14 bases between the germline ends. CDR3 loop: CASRPSGGDQPQHF. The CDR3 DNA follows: TGTGCCAGCAGGCCCTCGGGAGGCGATCAGCCCCAGCATTTT.

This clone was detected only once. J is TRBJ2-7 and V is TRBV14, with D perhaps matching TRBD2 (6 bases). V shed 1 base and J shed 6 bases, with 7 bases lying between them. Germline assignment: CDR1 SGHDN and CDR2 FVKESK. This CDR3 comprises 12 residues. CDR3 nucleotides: TGTGCCAGCAGCCAAGTCGGGGGCGAGCAGTACTTC. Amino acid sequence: CASSQVGGEQYF. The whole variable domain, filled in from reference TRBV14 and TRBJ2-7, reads EAGVTQFPSHSVIEKGQTVTLRCDPISGHDNLYWYRRVMGKEIKFLLHFVKESKQDESGMPNNRFLAERTGGTYSTLKVQPAELEDSGVYFCASSQVGGEQYFGPGTRLTVT.

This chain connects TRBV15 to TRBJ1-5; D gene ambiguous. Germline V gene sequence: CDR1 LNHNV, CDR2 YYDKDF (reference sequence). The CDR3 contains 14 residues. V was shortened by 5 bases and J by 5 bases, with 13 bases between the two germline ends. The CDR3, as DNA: TGTGCCACCAGCCTGGGCGGGGAATATCAGCCCCAGCATTTT. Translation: CATSLGGEYQPQHF.

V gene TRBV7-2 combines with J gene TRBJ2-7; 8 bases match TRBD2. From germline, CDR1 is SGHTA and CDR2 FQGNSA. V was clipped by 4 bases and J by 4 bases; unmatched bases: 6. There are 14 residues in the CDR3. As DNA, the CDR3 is TGTGCCAGCAGCTCCGGGACTAGTGGGTACGAGCAGTACTTC. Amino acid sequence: CASSSGTSGYEQYF. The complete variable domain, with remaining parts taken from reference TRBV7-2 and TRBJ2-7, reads GAGVSQSPSNKVTEKGKDVELRCDPISGHTALYWYRQSLGQGLEFLIYFQGNSAPDKSGLPSDRFSAERTGGSVSTLTIQRTQQEDSAVYLCASSSGTSGYEQYFGPGTRLTVT.

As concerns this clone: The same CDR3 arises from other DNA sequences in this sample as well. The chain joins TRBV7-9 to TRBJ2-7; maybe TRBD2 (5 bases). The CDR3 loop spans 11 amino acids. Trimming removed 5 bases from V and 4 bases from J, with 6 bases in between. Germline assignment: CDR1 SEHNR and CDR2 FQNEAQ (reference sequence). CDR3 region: CASSPGYEQYF. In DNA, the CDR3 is TGTGCCAGCAGCCCGGGGTACGAGCAGTACTTC.

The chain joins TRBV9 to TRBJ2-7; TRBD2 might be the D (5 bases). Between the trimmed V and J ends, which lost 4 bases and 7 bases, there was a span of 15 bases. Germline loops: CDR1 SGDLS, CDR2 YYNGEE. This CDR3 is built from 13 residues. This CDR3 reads CASSPGSPREQYF. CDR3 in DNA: TGTGCCAGCAGCCCGGGGTCCCCGCGGGAGCAGTACTTC.

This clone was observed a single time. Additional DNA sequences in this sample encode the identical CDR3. The DNA of the CDR3 is TGTGCCAGTAGGACAGGGAACACTGAAGCTTTCTTT. Amino acid sequence: CASRTGNTEAFF. This chain links TRBV19 with TRBJ1-1, with D tentatively TRBD1 (6 bases). The ends were cut back, 6 bases at V and 1 base at J, with 6 bases in the middle. CDR3 length: 12 amino acids. Germline CDR1 is LNHDA and CDR2 is SQIVND (reference sequence).

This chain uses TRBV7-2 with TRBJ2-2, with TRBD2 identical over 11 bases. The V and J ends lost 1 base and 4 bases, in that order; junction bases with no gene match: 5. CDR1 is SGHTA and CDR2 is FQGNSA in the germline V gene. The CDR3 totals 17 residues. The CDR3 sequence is CASSLVSLAGVTGELFF. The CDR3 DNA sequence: TGTGCCAGCAGCTTAGTGTCACTAGCGGGGGTCACCGGGGAGCTGTTTTTT.

CDR3 amino acids: CASSIDRESYEQYF. CDR3 in DNA: TGTGCCAGTAGTATTGACAGGGAGTCCTACGAGCAGTACTTC. The chain joins TRBV19 to TRBJ2-7, with TRBD1 matching over 7 bases. The CDR3 is 14 amino acids. The V gene's germline CDR1 is LNHDA and CDR2 SQIVND (reference sequence). The V gene end was trimmed by 3 bases and the J gene end by 1 base; junction bases not matched to a gene: 3.

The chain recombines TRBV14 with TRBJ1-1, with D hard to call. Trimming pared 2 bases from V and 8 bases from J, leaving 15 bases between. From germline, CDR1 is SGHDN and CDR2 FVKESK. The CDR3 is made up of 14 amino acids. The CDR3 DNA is TGTGCCAGCAGCCAACTGACAACCGTTACGGAAGCTTTCTTT. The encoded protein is CASSQLTTVTEAFF.

Here the CDR3 DNA reads TGTGCCAGCAGCAGGACAGGCAGCAATCAGCCCCAGCATTTT. It specifies CASSRTGSNQPQHF. The V call is TRBV12-1, the J call TRBJ1-5; the listed D gene, TRBD1, was not tested against the DNA. TRBV12-1 is an annotated pseudogene. This CDR3 contains 14 residues.

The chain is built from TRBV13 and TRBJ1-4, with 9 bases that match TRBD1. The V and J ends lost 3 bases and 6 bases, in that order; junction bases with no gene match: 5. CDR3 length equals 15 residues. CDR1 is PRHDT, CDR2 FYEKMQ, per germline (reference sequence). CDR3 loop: CASSLFGTGYEKLFF. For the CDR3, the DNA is TGTGCCAGCAGCTTGTTCGGGACAGGGTATGAAAAACTGTTTTTT. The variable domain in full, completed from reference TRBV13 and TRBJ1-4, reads AAGVIQSPRHLIKEKRETATLKCYPIPRHDTVYWYQQGPGQDPQFLISFYEKMQSDKGSIPDRFSAQQFSDYHSELNMSSLELGDSALYFCASSLFGTGYEKLFFGSGTQLSVL.

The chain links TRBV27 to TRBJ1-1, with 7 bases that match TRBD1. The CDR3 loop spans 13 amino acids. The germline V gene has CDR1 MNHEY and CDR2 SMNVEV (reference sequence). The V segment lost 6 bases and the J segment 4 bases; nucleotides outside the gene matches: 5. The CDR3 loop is CASSVAGGTEAFF. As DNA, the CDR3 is TGTGCCAGCAGCGTGGCAGGGGGCACTGAAGCTTTCTTT.

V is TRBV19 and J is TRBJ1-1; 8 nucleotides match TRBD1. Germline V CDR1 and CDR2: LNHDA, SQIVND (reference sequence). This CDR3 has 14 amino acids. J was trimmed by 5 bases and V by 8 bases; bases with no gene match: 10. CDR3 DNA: TGTGCCAGTGGAACGGACAGGGAGAGGACTGAAGCTTTCTTT. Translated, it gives CASGTDRERTEAFF.

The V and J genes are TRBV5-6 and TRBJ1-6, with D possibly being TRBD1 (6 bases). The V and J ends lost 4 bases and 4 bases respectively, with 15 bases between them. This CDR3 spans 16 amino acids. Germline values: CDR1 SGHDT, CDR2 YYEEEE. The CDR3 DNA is TGTGCCAGCAGCGAAGCCAACAGGGTTTATAATTCACCCCTCCACTTT. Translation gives CASSEANRVYNSPLHF.

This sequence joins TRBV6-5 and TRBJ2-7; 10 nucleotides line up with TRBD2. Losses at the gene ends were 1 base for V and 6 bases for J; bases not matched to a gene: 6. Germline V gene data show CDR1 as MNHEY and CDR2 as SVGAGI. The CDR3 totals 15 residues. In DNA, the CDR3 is TGTGCCAGCAGTTACTTAGGGACTAGCGCTATCGAGCAGTACTTC. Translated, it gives CASSYLGTSAIEQYF.

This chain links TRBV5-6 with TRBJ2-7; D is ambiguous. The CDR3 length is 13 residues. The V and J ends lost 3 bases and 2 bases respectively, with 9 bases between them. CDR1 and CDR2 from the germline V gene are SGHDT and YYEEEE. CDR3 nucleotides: TGTGCCAGCAGCTCGACACTTACCTACGAGCAGTACTTC. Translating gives CASSSTLTYEQYF.